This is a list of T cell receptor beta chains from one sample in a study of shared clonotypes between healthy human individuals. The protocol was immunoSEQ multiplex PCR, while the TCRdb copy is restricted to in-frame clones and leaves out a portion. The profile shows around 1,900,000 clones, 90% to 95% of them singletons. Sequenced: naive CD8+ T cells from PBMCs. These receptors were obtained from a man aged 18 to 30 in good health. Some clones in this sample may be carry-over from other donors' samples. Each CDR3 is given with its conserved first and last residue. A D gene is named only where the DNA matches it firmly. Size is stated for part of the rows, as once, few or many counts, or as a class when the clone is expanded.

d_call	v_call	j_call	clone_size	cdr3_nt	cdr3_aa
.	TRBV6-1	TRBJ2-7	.	TGTGCCAGCAGTGAAGATTTTCCGGGCCCAGGTTACGAGCAGTACTTC	CASSEDFPGPGYEQYF
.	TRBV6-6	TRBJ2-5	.	TGTGCCAGCAGTTACGGGACCCCTTCCCAAGAGACCCAGTACTTC	CASSYGTPSQETQYF
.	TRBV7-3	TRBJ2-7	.	TGTGCCAGCAGCCCCAGTAGTCTGGACGAGCAGTACTTC	CASSPSSLDEQYF
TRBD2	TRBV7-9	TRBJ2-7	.	TGTGCCAGCAGCTTAGTAGCGGGAGGGGATTACGAGCAGTACTTC	CASSLVAGGDYEQYF
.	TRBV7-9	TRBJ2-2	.	TGTGCCAGCAGGGGCCCGCCGACCTTACGGCGGCACACCGGGGAGCTGTTTTTT	CASRGPPTLRRHTGELFF
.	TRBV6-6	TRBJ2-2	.	TGTGCCAGCAGTGACAGCTACACCGGGGAGCTGTTTTTT	CASSDSYTGELFF
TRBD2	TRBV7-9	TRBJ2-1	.	TGTGCCAGCAGCTCCGACCCCCGGTTAGCGGGGGGGTACAATGAGCAGTTCTTC	CASSSDPRLAGGYNEQFF
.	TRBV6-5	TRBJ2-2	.	TGTGCCAGCAGTTACTTCCCGCGGGCGACCGGGGAGCTGTTTTTT	CASSYFPRATGELFF
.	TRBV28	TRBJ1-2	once	TGTGCCAGCAGGGCCGGGCCGCTTAACTATGGCTACACCTTC	CASRAGPLNYGYTF
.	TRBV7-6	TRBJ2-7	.	TGTGCCAGCAGCCCCACGGACGTTGCCTACGAGCAGTACTTC	CASSPTDVAYEQYF
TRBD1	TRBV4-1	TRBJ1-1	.	TGCGCCAGCAGCCAGCAAGTGACAGGGGTTTCGAACACTGAAGCTTTCTTT	CASSQQVTGVSNTEAFF
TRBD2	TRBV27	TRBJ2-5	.	TGTGCCAGCAGTCCCGGGACTAGCGGGAGTCAGGAGACCCAGTACTTC	CASSPGTSGSQETQYF
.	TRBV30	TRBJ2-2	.	TGTGCCTGGAATGACTACATTGGGCTGTTTTTT	CAWNDYIGLFF
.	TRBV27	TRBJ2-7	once	TGTGCCAGCAGTTTGAATCCGAGCCACGAGCAGTACTTC	CASSLNPSHEQYF
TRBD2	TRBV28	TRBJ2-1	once	TGTGCCAGCAGTCGACTAGCGGGCGTAAGTGAGCAGTTCTTC	CASSRLAGVSEQFF
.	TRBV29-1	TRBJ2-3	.	TGCAGCGCCTGGGGCGGGGATACAGATACGCAGTATTTT	CSAWGGDTDTQYF
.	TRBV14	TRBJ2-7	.	TGTGCCAGCAGCCCAAGGGACGCCTACGAGCAGTACTTC	CASSPRDAYEQYF
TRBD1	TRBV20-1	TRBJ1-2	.	TGCAGCAACAGGGGGGACTATGGCTACACCTTC	CSNRGDYGYTF
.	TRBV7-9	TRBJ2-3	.	TGTGCCAGCAGCTTGGGTAACTCCCAAACAGATACGCAGTATTTT	CASSLGNSQTDTQYF
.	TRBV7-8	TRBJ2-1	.	TGTGCCAGCAGCCGTAGCTCGGGTAATGAGCAGTTCTTC	CASSRSSGNEQFF